What follows are 12 T cell receptor beta chains derived from one specimen sequenced in a study of shared clonotypes between healthy human individuals. Terminally differentiated effector memory CD45RA+ cells were excluded from the naive CD8 cells, which were CD45RO-negative and positively selected for CCR7. Here immunoSEQ multiplex PCR was the method, and the copy in TCRdb shows in-frame clones only, minus some. Altogether roughly 810,000 clones are present, roughly 96% being singletons, with the ten largest covering about 0.21%. The sample comprised naive CD8+ T cells sorted from blood. The receptor source for this set is a man aged 25 to 40 in good health.

As concerns this clone: Other DNA sequences in this specimen translate into the identical CDR3. The chain has TRBV9 and TRBJ2-1, with TRBD2 matching over 13 bases. The CDR3 extends over 16 amino acids. Germline CDR1 SGDLS, CDR2 YYNGEE. V lost 4 bases to trimming and J lost 3 bases; unmatched junction nucleotides: 4. DNA for the CDR3: TGTGCCAGCAGCTTTGGGACTAGCGGGATCTACAATGAGCAGTTCTTC. Translation: CASSFGTSGIYNEQFF.

The chain carries TRBV12-5 and TRBJ2-1; TRBD1 aligns across 7 bases. Germline lookup yields CDR1 LGHNT and CDR2 FRNRAP. Trimming cost V 1 base and J 0 bases; bases outside gene matches: 9. The CDR3 length is 18 residues. The CDR3 nucleotides read TGTGCTAGTGGTTTGGGACAGGGCCTCCCAAGCTCCTACAATGAGCAGTTCTTC. It specifies CASGLGQGLPSSYNEQFF. Full variable domain (remainder filled in from reference TRBV12-5 and TRBJ2-1): DARVTQTPRHKVTEMGQEVTMRCQPILGHNTVFWYRQTMMQGLELLAYFRNRAPLDDSGMPKDRFSAEMPDATLATLKIQPSEPRDSAVYFCASGLGQGLPSSYNEQFFGPGTRLTVL.

The V and J genes are TRBV27 and TRBJ2-1, with 10 bases identical to TRBD2. Per germline, CDR1 MNHEY and CDR2 SMNVEV (reference sequence). J was trimmed by 6 bases and V by 2 bases; bases with no gene match: 7. The CDR3 is 16 residues long. CDR3 bases: TGTGCCAGCAGTTTACGGGCTAGCGGGAGAATCAATGAGCAGTTCTTC. It is translated as CASSLRASGRINEQFF.

The rearrangement links TRBV5-1 to TRBJ1-4; 7 nucleotides agree with TRBD1. The CDR3 is 14 amino acids. Germline V lookup: CDR1 SGHRS, CDR2 YFSETQ. Germline trimming cut 3 bases from V and 8 bases from J; bases unmatched to any gene: 7. The CDR3 is CASSSRTGLEKLFF. CDR3 nucleotide sequence: TGCGCCAGCAGCTCTCGGACAGGTTTAGAAAAACTGTTTTTT.

The chain combines TRBV7-2 with TRBJ2-7; TRBD2 matches 9 bases. J lost 4 bases, V lost 0 bases, and 7 bases had no gene match. Germline V gene data show CDR1 as SGHTA and CDR2 as FQGNSA. CDR3 size: 16 residues. In DNA form, the CDR3 reads TGTGCCAGCAGCTTAGCGGAAGCGGGAGGAGGGTACGAGCAGTACTTC. It yields the protein CASSLAEAGGGYEQYF.

The rearrangement joins TRBV7-9 to TRBJ2-7, with 7 bases aligning to TRBD2. V shed 1 base, J shed 2 bases, and the junction held 5 bases outside the gene matches. The CDR3 length is 15 residues. CDR1 is SEHNR and CDR2 is FQNEAQ in the germline V gene (reference sequence). CDR3 in amino acids: CASSLGPGGTYEQYF. The CDR3 DNA sequence: TGTGCCAGCAGCTTAGGCCCGGGGGGAACCTACGAGCAGTACTTC.

This chain joins TRBV5-6 and TRBJ2-2; no clear D. Trimming took off 2 bases at V and 3 bases at J, with 8 bases between the two ends. Per the germline V gene, CDR1 is SGHDT and CDR2 is YYEEEE. This CDR3 spans 14 amino acids. The CDR3 loop reads CASSLPGYTGELFF. CDR3 DNA sequence: TGTGCCAGCAGCTTACCCGGTTACACCGGGGAGCTGTTTTTT.

V gene TRBV16 combines with J gene TRBJ2-7; D is unclear. The CDR3 extends over 13 amino acids. V was clipped by 0 bases and J by 9 bases, with 12 bases between them. Germline CDR1 and CDR2: KGHSY and FQNENV. The chain's CDR3 is CASSQSKTVRQYF. CDR3 DNA sequence: TGTGCCAGCAGCCAATCGAAGACCGTCAGGCAGTACTTC.

About this clone: Different DNA sequences within this sample yield the same CDR3. J is TRBJ1-2 and V is TRBV9; the match to TRBD1 covers 8 bases. J lost 5 bases, V lost 2 bases, and 5 bases had no gene match. The CDR3 runs to 14 residues. From germline, CDR1 is SGDLS and CDR2 YYNGEE. The CDR3 here is CASSVGQGGYGYTF. DNA of the CDR3: TGTGCCAGCAGCGTCGGACAGGGCGGATATGGCTACACCTTC.

The chain has TRBV27 and TRBJ2-1, with 9 bases lining up with TRBD2. V trimming: 7 bases; J trimming: 5 bases; junction bases outside the gene matches: 9. The CDR3 loop spans 15 amino acids. The germline CDR1 and CDR2 sequences are MNHEY and SMNVEV (reference sequence). The CDR3 here is CASTFGASGNNEQFF. The CDR3 DNA reads TGTGCCAGCACCTTCGGGGCTAGCGGGAACAATGAGCAGTTCTTC.

This chain uses TRBV2 with TRBJ2-4; 7 bases line up with TRBD1. This CDR3 contains 16 residues. V was pared by 6 bases and J by 0 bases, with 8 bases of the junction left unmatched. CDR1 SNHLY and CDR2 FYNNEI come from the germline V gene. The CDR3 DNA reads TGTGCCAGCAGAATACAGGGGACCTTAGCCAAAAACATTCAGTACTTC. It is translated as CASRIQGTLAKNIQYF.

V and J are TRBV2 and TRBJ2-5, with a weak D call TRBD1 (6 bases). V lost 6 bases and J lost 0, with 14 bases in between. This CDR3 has 15 residues. Germline V gene sequence: CDR1 SNHLY, CDR2 FYNNEI. The CDR3 DNA sequence: TGTGCCAGCAGAGCTGGACAGTTGAACCAAGAGACCCAGTACTTC. This codes for CASRAGQLNQETQYF. The full variable domain, completed using reference TRBV2 and TRBJ2-5, is EPEVTQTPSHQVTQMGQEVILRCVPISNHLYFYWYRQILGQKVEFLVSFYNNEISEKSEIFDDQFSVERPDGSNFTLKIRSTKLEDSAMYFCASRAGQLNQETQYFGPGTRLLVL.